This entry describes one TCR beta chain. The junction differs from germline at one of its ends, possibly a read error. TCRdb passed the multiplex PCR reads through MiXCR, listing each CDR3 protein once. This sample has about 130,000 distinct CDR3 sequences, with 21% found just once. This specimen comes from a study of breast tumors, draining lymph nodes, adjacent tissues. Per germline, CDR1 GTSNPN and CDR2 SVGIG (reference sequence). The length of the CDR3 is 15 residues. Breast cancer patients provided tissue from their axillary draining lymph nodes. Input material: axillary lymph node tissue. V and J are TRBV30 and TRBJ2-1, with 10 bases lining up with TRBD2. This clonotype was obtained from a female donor with breast cancer. Some clones in this sample may be carry-over from other donors' samples. CDR3 sequence (DNA): TGTGCCTGGAGTGTACAAAGCGGGAGGGGTAATGTGCAGTTCTTC. Translated, it gives CAWSVQSGRGNVQFF.